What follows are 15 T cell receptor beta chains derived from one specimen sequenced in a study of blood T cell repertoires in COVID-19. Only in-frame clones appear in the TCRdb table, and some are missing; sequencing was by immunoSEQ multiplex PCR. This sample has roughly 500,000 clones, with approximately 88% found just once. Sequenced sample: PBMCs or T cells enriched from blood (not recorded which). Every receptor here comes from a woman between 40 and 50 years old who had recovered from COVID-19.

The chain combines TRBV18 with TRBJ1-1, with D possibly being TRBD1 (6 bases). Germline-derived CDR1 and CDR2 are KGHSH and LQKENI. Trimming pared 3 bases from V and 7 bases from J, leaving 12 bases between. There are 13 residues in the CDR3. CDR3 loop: CASSPGGQVEAFF. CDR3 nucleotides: TGTGCCAGCTCACCGGGGGGGCAGGTTGAAGCTTTCTTT.

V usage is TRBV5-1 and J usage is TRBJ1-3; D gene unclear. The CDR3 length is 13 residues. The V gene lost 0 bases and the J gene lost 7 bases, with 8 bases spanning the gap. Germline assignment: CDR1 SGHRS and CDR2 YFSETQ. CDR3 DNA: TGCGCCAGCAGCTTGGAACCCGGTAACACCATATATTTT. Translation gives CASSLEPGNTIYF.

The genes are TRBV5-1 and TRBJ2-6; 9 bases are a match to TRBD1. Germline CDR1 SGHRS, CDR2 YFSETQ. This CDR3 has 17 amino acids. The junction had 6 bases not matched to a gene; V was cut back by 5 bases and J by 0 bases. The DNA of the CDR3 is TGCGCCAGCAGTAAAGACAGGGGGGACTCTGGGGCCAACGTCCTGACTTTC. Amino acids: CASSKDRGDSGANVLTF. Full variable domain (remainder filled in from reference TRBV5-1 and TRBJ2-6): KAGVTQTPRYLIKTRGQQVTLSCSPISGHRSVSWYQQTPGQGLQFLFEYFSETQRNKGNFPGRFSGRQFSNSRSEMNVSTLELGDSALYLCASSKDRGDSGANVLTFGAGSRLTVL.

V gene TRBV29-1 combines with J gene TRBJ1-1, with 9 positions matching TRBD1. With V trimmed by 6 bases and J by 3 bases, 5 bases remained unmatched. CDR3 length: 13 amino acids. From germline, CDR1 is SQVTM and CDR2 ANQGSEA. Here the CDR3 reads CSVRQGGDTEAFF. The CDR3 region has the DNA TGCAGCGTCAGACAGGGGGGGGACACTGAAGCTTTCTTT.

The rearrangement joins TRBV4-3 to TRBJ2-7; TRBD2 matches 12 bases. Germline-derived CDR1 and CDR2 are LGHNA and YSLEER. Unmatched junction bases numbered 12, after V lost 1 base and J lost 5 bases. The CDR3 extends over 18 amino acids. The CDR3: CASSQALGQLAGGNEQYF. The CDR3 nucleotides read TGCGCCAGCAGCCAAGCCCTCGGTCAACTAGCGGGAGGAAACGAGCAGTACTTC.

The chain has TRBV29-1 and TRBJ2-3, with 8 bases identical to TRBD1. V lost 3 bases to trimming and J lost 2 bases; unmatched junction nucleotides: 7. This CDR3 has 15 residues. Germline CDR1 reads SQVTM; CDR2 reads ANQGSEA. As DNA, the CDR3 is TGCAGCGTTGATAGAGGACAGGGATACACAGATACGCAGTATTTT. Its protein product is CSVDRGQGYTDTQYF.

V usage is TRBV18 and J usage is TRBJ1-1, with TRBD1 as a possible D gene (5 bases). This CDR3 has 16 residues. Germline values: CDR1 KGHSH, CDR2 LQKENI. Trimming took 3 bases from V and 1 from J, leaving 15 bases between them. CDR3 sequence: CASSPVTRGTNTEAFF. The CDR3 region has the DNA TGTGCCAGCTCACCCGTTACAAGGGGTACGAACACTGAAGCTTTCTTT.

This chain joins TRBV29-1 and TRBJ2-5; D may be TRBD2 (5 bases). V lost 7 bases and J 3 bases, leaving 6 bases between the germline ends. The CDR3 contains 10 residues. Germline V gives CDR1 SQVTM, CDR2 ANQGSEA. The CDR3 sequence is CSAGEETQYF. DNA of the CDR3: TGCAGCGCCGGGGAAGAGACCCAGTACTTC.

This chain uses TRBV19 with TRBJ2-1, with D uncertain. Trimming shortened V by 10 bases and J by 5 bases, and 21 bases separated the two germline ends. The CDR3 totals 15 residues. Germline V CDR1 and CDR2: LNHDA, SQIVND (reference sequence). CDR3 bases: TGTGCCACCGCTTGGAGCATTGGCGCGGACAATGAGCAGTTCTTC. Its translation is CATAWSIGADNEQFF.

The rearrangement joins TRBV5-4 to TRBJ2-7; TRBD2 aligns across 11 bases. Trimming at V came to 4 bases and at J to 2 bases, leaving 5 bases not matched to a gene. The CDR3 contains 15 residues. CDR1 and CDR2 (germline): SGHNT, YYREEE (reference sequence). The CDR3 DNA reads TGTGCCAGCAGCCGCGGGACTAGCGGTCCCTACGAGCAGTACTTC. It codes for CASSRGTSGPYEQYF. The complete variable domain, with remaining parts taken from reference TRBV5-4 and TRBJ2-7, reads ETGVTQSPTHLIKTRGQQVTLRCSSQSGHNTVSWYQQALGQGPQFIFQYYREEENGRGNFPPRFSGLQFPNYSSELNVNALELDDSALYLCASSRGTSGPYEQYFGPGTRLTVT.

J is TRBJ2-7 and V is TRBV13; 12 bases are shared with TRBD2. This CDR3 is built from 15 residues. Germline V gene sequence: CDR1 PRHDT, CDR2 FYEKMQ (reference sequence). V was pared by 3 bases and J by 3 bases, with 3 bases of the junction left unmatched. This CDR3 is CASSFRLAGDYEQYF. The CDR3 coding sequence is TGTGCCAGCAGCTTCAGACTAGCGGGAGACTACGAGCAGTACTTC.

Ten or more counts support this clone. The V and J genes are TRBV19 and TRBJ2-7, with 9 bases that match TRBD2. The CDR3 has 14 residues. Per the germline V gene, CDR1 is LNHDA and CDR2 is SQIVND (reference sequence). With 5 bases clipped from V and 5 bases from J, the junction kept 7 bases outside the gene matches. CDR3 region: CASSWREGGHEQYF. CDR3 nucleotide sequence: TGTGCCAGTAGTTGGCGGGAGGGCGGCCACGAGCAGTACTTC.

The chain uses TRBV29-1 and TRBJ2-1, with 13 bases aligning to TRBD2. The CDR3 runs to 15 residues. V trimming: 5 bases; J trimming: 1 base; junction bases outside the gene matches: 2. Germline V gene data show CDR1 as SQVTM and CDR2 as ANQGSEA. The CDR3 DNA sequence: TGCAGCGTTATGGGACTAGCGGGATCCTACAATGAGCAGTTCTTC. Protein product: CSVMGLAGSYNEQFF.

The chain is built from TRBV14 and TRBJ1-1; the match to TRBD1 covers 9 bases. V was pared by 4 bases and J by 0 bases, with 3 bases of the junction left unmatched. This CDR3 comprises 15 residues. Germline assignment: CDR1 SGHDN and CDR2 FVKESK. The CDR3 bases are TGTGCCAGCAGCCGGAGGACAGGGGTGAACACTGAAGCTTTCTTT. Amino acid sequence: CASSRRTGVNTEAFF.

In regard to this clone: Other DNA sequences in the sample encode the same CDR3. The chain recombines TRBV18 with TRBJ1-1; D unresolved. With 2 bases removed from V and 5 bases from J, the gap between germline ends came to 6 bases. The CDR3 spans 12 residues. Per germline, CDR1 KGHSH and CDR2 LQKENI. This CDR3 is CASSPEGTEAFF. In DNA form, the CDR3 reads TGTGCCAGCTCACCAGAGGGAACTGAAGCTTTCTTT. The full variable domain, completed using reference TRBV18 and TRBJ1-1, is NAGVMQNPRHLVRRRGQEARLRCSPMKGHSHVYWYRQLPEEGLKFMVYLQKENIIDESGMPKERFSAEFPKEGPSILRIQQVVRGDSAAYFCASSPEGTEAFFGQGTRLTVV.